This T cell receptor (beta chain) was sequenced for a study of T cell repertoires in cytomegalovirus infection. Study-level background: It can be stated that public TCR beta signatures indicated CMV infection as well as a matching HLA type.

A remark on this clonotype: Its antigen is unidentified.

TCRdb ran MiXCR on the reads and lists one entry per CDR3 protein. The table includes about 500,000 distinct CDR3 sequences, about 33% detected once. The CDR3 runs to 13 residues. The V end lost 2 bases, the J end lost 6 bases, and 10 bases lay between the germline ends. Germline V gene lookup returns CDR1 MNHEY and CDR2 SVGEGT. Sequences were derived from cultured PBMCs, sampled from culture after CMV antigen stimulation. The V call is TRBV6-2 or TRBV6-3, the J call TRBJ1-2; D gene unclear. The clonotype was recovered from a human donor in good health (CMV status not recorded). Some clones in this sample may be carry-over from other donors' samples. The DNA for the CDR3 is TGTGCCAGCAGTTACCCGACACCAGATGGCTACACCTTC. Translated: CASSYPTPDGYTF.